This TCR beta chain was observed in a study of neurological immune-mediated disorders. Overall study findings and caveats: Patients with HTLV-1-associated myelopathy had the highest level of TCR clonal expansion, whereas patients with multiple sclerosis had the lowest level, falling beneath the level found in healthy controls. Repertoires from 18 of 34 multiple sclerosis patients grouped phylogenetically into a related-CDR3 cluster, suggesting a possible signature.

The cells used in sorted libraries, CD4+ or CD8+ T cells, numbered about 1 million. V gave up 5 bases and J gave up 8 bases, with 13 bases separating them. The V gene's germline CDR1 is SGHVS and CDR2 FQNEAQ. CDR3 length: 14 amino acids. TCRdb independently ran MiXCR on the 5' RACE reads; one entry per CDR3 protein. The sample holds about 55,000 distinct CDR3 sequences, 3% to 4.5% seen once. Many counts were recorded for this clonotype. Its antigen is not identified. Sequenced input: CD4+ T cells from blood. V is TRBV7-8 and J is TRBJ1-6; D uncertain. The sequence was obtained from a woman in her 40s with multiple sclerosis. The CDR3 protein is CASSPRQQHSPLHF. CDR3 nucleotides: TGTGCCAGCAGCCCCCGGCAACAGCATTCACCCCTCCACTTT.